This T cell receptor (beta chain) was identified during a study of PD-1 blockade in classical Hodgkin lymphoma. Study background: Patients were administered nivolumab (3 mg/kg intravenously) every 2 weeks.

Study results and limitations: TCR diversity rose significantly by C4D1 in CD4+ but not CD8+ cells. Relapsed/refractory patients reportedly had the lowest baseline TCR diversity, below newly diagnosed patients, who were below healthy donors. Repertoires differed for reasons still undefined, possibly disease activity or prior therapy.

Every single patient, without exception, relapsed after autologous stem cell transplantation, and brentuximab vedotin exposure varied. The CDR3 totals 12 residues. Trimming took 5 bases from V and 6 from J, leaving 10 bases between them. Germline V CDR1 and CDR2: MNHEY, SMNVEV (reference sequence). Here immunoSEQ multiplex PCR was the method, and the copy in TCRdb shows in-frame clones only, minus some. The table includes approximately 70,000 clones, more than 85% detected once. Notes on this clone: The antigen is unknown.

The chain couples TRBV27 to TRBJ1-1, with unresolved D. Source: peripheral blood mononuclear cells (PBMCs), taken at baseline. This receptor was taken from a human donor with classical Hodgkin lymphoma. In nucleotides, the CDR3 is TGTGCCAGCAGTCATGCCGGCGCTGAAGCTTTCTTT. Translated, it gives CASSHAGAEAFF.